The 14 T cell receptor beta chains in this list originate from one sample, sequenced in a study of CD8+ T cells in alopecia areata. Extracted RNA was reverse transcribed, and the resulting cDNA served as sequencing template. Produced via immunoSEQ multiplex PCR; TCRdb's table is partial and in-frame only. The repertoire has about 200,000 clones, 57% of them found once; the top ten carry less than 0.6%. The specimen was CD4+ T cells sorted from blood, collected at week 0. All receptors derive from a human donor with alopecia areata.

This clone appeared a few times. Distinct nucleotide sequences in the sample also encode this CDR3. CDR3 in amino acids: CASSLLQGGEAFF. The CDR3 DNA follows: TGCGCCAGCAGCTTGCTGCAGGGTGGTGAAGCTTTCTTT. This rearrangement joins TRBV5-1 to TRBJ1-1, with TRBD1 as a possible D gene (5 bases). The CDR3 loop spans 13 amino acids. Germline V gives CDR1 SGHRS, CDR2 YFSETQ. Trimming stripped 1 base from V and 7 bases from J, with 11 bases between.

The gene calls are TRBV29-1 and TRBJ1-2; weak D call: TRBD1 (5 bases). This CDR3 has 15 amino acids. Germline CDR1 is SQVTM and CDR2 is ANQGSEA. Trimming pared 1 base from V and 7 bases from J, leaving 19 bases between. In nucleotides, the CDR3 is TGCAGCGTTGAAGCGTCCCCGGGGCTACTTGCTGGCTACACCTTC. Translated: CSVEASPGLLAGYTF.

The chain is built from TRBV7-2 and TRBJ2-7, with 8 bases fitting TRBD2. The CDR3 has 15 amino acids. V gave up 1 base and J gave up 1 base; unmatched junction bases: 3. CDR1 and CDR2 (germline): SGHTA, FQGNSA. In DNA form, the CDR3 reads TGTGCCAGCAGCTTAGGTAGCGGGACGTCCTACGAGCAGTACTTC. Amino acid sequence: CASSLGSGTSYEQYF.

The V call is TRBV29-1, the J call TRBJ2-5, with TRBD1 matching over 9 bases. V lost 4 bases and J lost 5; bases outside the gene matches: 5. Germline V gives CDR1 SQVTM, CDR2 ANQGSEA. This CDR3 is built from 13 residues. The CDR3 nucleotides read TGCAGCGTTGCACAGGGGGCATGGGAGACCCAGTACTTC. Translated, it gives CSVAQGAWETQYF.

V is TRBV5-1 and J is TRBJ2-7; TRBD1 might be the D (6 bases). Germline CDR1 and CDR2: SGHRS and YFSETQ. Trimming left V 3 bases short and J 7 bases short, with 14 bases between. The CDR3 totals 13 residues. The CDR3 DNA sequence: TGCGCCAGCAGCTGGGGGCTGACGTGGGAGCAGTACTTC. This codes for CASSWGLTWEQYF. The entire variable domain, with the rest obtained from reference TRBV5-1 and TRBJ2-7, is as follows: KAGVTQTPRYLIKTRGQQVTLSCSPISGHRSVSWYQQTPGQGLQFLFEYFSETQRNKGNFPGRFSGRQFSNSRSEMNVSTLELGDSALYLCASSWGLTWEQYFGPGTRLTVT.

This clone occurred a few times. This chain joins TRBV5-1 and TRBJ2-3; 10 bases agree with TRBD2. The CDR3 length is 16 residues. The germline gives CDR1 SGHRS, CDR2 YFSETQ. J was trimmed by 7 bases and V by 4 bases; bases with no gene match: 12. The CDR3 DNA reads as TGCGCCAGCAGCCCCGCCAGCGGGGGGGCCTCAAATACGCAGTATTTT. It encodes CASSPASGGASNTQYF.

The rearrangement links TRBV2 to TRBJ1-2; D call uncertain. CDR3 length equals 10 residues. Per germline, CDR1 SNHLY and CDR2 FYNNEI. Trimming left V 0 bases short and J 13 bases short, with 6 bases between. The CDR3 region has the DNA TGTGCCAGCAGTGAAGCGGCGTGCACCTTC. This gives the protein CASSEAACTF.

The chain recombines TRBV15 with TRBJ2-3; D not certain. The length of the CDR3 is 16 residues. With 0 bases removed from V and 2 bases from J, the gap between germline ends came to 12 bases. The germline V gene encodes CDR1 LNHNV and CDR2 YYDKDF (reference sequence). The CDR3 spells CATSRDYGGYTDTQYF. DNA for the CDR3: TGTGCCACCAGCAGAGATTACGGCGGATACACAGATACGCAGTATTTT.

This clone has just a few counts. The chain links TRBV7-9 to TRBJ1-6; TRBD1 is a possible D gene (5 bases). The CDR3 runs 16 residues. V lost 1 base to trimming and J lost 5 bases, with 12 bases between them. Per the germline V gene, CDR1 is SEHNR and CDR2 is FQNEAQ (reference sequence). CDR3 bases: TGTGCCAGCAGCTTAGGGCAGGGAAGCAATAATTCACCCCTCCACTTT. Amino acid sequence: CASSLGQGSNNSPLHF.

The sample holds a few counts of this clone. The V and J genes are TRBV4-2 and TRBJ1-1; the D is unclear. Germline V lookup: CDR1 LGHNA, CDR2 YNFKEQ. Trimming shortened V by 4 bases and J by 0 bases, and 12 bases separated the two germline ends. CDR3 length: 15 residues. CDR3 in DNA: TGTGCCAGCAGCCTAGGCGCGTCCATGAACACTGAAGCTTTCTTT. Translation: CASSLGASMNTEAFF.

This clone was observed once. The V gene is TRBV29-1, the J gene TRBJ1-2; maybe TRBD1 (5 bases). Germline CDR1 SQVTM, CDR2 ANQGSEA. The CDR3 has 21 residues. V lost 7 bases to trimming and J lost 0 bases, with 36 bases between them. CDR3 sequence reads: CSARKASGPGIPTGSNYGYTF. CDR3 coding DNA: TGCAGCGCTAGAAAAGCGTCGGGACCGGGAATCCCTACAGGCTCTAACTATGGCTACACCTTC.

The chain uses TRBV5-1 and TRBJ1-2, with TRBD1 identical over 7 bases. Losses at the gene ends were 4 bases for V and 4 bases for J; bases not matched to a gene: 4. The CDR3 totals 13 residues. The V gene's germline CDR1 is SGHRS and CDR2 YFSETQ. The CDR3 nucleotides read TGCGCCAGCAGCGTCGGGACAGCCTATGGCTACACCTTC. Amino acid sequence: CASSVGTAYGYTF.

V is TRBV6-5 and J is TRBJ2-7, with D uncertain. Deletions cut 0 bases from V and 1 base from J, with 10 bases between. Germline V CDR1 and CDR2: MNHEY, SVGAGI. CDR3 length equals 15 residues. This CDR3 is CASSYSYFGSYEQYF. Here the CDR3 DNA reads TGTGCCAGCAGTTACTCATACTTCGGGTCCTACGAGCAGTACTTC.

CDR3 amino acids: CSVVRGTEQYF. In DNA form, the CDR3 reads TGCAGCGTTGTAAGGGGAACCGAGCAGTACTTC. The rearrangement links TRBV29-1 to TRBJ2-5, with D tentatively TRBD1 (5 bases). The J call is in doubt because the DNA end fits TRBJ2-7 better. The CDR3 sequence is 11 residues long. Germline V CDR1 and CDR2: SQVTM, ANQGSEA.